This T cell receptor beta chain emerged from a study of Tregs in tolerant kidney transplant recipients. The CDR3 contains 15 residues. Germline V gene data show CDR1 as SNHLY and CDR2 as FYNNEI. V lost 4 bases and J lost 6; bases outside the gene matches: 6. Measured with immunoSEQ multiplex PCR; TCRdb has only the in-frame clones, and not every one. The sample lists 120,000 or so clones; around 91% were seen once. The rearrangement joins TRBV2 to TRBJ1-2; TRBD1 matches 12 bases. This clonotype was sampled from a human donor in good health. Source material: CD4+ T cells from blood. The CDR3 sequence: CASSVVGTGGNGYTF. The CDR3, as DNA: TGTGCCAGCAGTGTAGTTGGGACAGGGGGCAATGGCTACACCTTC.